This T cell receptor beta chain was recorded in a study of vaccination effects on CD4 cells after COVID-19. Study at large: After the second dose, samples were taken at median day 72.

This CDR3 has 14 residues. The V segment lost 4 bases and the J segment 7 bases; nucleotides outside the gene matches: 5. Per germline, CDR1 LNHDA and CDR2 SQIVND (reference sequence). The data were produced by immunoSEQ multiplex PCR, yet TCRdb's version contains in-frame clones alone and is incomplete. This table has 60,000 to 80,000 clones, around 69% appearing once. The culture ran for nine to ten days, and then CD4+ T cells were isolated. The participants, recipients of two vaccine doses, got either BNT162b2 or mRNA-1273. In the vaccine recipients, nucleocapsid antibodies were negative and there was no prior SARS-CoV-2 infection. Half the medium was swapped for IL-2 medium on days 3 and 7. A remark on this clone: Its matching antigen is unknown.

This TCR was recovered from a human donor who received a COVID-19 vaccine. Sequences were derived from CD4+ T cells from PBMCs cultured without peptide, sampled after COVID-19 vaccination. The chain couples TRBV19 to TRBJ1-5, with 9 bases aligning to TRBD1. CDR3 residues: CASSTTGGWQPQHF. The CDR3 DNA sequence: TGTGCCAGTAGTACGACAGGGGGATGGCAGCCCCAGCATTTT.